A single sample gave rise to the 30 T cell receptor beta chains below, sequenced in a study of blood T cell repertoires in COVID-19. Assay: immunoSEQ multiplex PCR; the TCRdb copy retains only in-frame clones and omits some. The data contain more than 150,000 clones, approximately 91% of them singletons. The specimen was peripheral blood. Every receptor here comes from a woman in her seventies with acute or convalescent COVID-19.

This clone was observed once. The CDR3 nucleotides are TGTGCCAGCAGCCGCACAGGGAGAGTAGGAACTGAAGCTTTCTTT. Translating gives CASSRTGRVGTEAFF. The rearrangement joins TRBV5-6 to TRBJ1-1, with D possibly being TRBD1 (6 bases). V lost 4 bases and J lost 5, with 18 bases in between. The CDR3 is 15 residues long. CDR1 is SGHDT, CDR2 YYEEEE, per germline. The full variable domain, with the rest looked up from reference TRBV5-6 and TRBJ1-1, is DAGVTQSPTHLIKTRGQQVTLRCSPKSGHDTVSWYQQALGQGPQFIFQYYEEEERQRGNFPDRFSGHQFPNYSSELNVNALLLGDSALYLCASSRTGRVGTEAFFGQGTRLTVV.

The V and J genes are TRBV3-1 (or the pseudogene TRBV3-2) and TRBJ1-3; no clear D. CDR3 length: 14 amino acids. Germline V gene sequence: CDR1 LGHDT, CDR2 YNNKEL (reference sequence). The germline V and J ends were trimmed by 1 base and 1 base, with 5 bases remaining between them. In DNA form, the CDR3 reads TGTGCCAGCAGCCAAGTTAATTCTGGAAACACCATATATTTT. As protein: CASSQVNSGNTIYF.

The genes are TRBV5-1 and TRBJ2-1; 9 nucleotides agree with TRBD1. Germline trimming cut 1 base from V and 3 bases from J; bases unmatched to any gene: 8. The CDR3 covers 17 residues. Germline-derived CDR1 and CDR2 are SGHRS and YFSETQ. In DNA form, the CDR3 reads TGCGCCAGCAGCTTGAACGGACAGGGGCTACTCTACAATGAGCAGTTCTTC. This encodes CASSLNGQGLLYNEQFF.

V usage is TRBV4-1 and J usage is TRBJ1-2; 11 positions agree with TRBD1. This CDR3 contains 18 residues. Germline CDR1 and CDR2: MGHRA and YSYEKL. Germline trimming cut 2 bases from V and 7 bases from J; bases unmatched to any gene: 15. CDR3 sequence reads: CASSQSTESDRGQRGYTF. The CDR3 DNA reads as TGCGCCAGCAGCCAATCTACTGAATCGGACAGGGGGCAACGTGGCTACACCTTC.

At least ten counts were recorded for this clone. The genes are TRBV11-2 and TRBJ1-2, with 11 bases fitting TRBD1. The junction had 9 bases not matched to a gene; V was cut back by 3 bases and J by 6 bases. Germline V gene sequence: CDR1 SGHAT, CDR2 FQNNGV. The CDR3 contains 16 residues. This CDR3 is CASSFPPDRGPDGYTF. The CDR3 DNA is TGTGCCAGCAGCTTCCCCCCGGACAGGGGGCCAGATGGCTACACCTTC.

The chain recombines TRBV6-5 with TRBJ1-1; possibly TRBD1 for D (6 bases). The CDR3 has 14 residues. Germline CDR1 reads MNHEY; CDR2 reads SVGAGI. Trimming stripped 6 bases from V and 4 bases from J, with 15 bases between. The CDR3 sequence: CASSPRTAGTEAFF. The CDR3 nucleotides are TGTGCCAGCAGCCCCCGGACAGCCGGCACTGAAGCTTTCTTT.

This chain links TRBV5-1 with TRBJ1-1; weak D call: TRBD1 (5 bases). This CDR3 is built from 14 residues. Germline V gives CDR1 SGHRS, CDR2 YFSETQ. Trimming cost V 4 bases and J 0 bases, with 10 bases left between them. In nucleotides, the CDR3 is TGCGCCAGCAGCCTGGAGGGGATGAACACTGAAGCTTTCTTT. This sequence encodes CASSLEGMNTEAFF.

The rearrangement uses TRBV6-5 and TRBJ1-1, with D possibly matching TRBD1 (6 bases). Germline lookup yields CDR1 MNHEY and CDR2 SVGAGI. The V end was cut by 1 base, the J end by 0 bases, with 9 bases between. This CDR3 spans 15 amino acids. The CDR3 region has the DNA TGTGCCAGCAGTTACTTGGGGGCCGTGAACACTGAAGCTTTCTTT. This translates into CASSYLGAVNTEAFF.

V and J are TRBV30 and TRBJ2-5; no reliable D call. Germline V gene lookup returns CDR1 GTSNPN and CDR2 SVGIG (reference sequence). The CDR3 is 13 amino acids. Trimming stripped 3 bases from V and 1 base from J, with 9 bases between. The CDR3 coding sequence is TGTGCCTGGAGATACGGTTTCCAAGAGACCCAGTACTTC. Translated, it gives CAWRYGFQETQYF.

This clone was recorded once. V gene TRBV5-1 combines with J gene TRBJ1-2, with D hard to call. The CDR3 length is 16 residues. Trimming took 1 base from V and 0 from J, leaving 13 bases between them. Germline CDR1 is SGHRS and CDR2 is YFSETQ. CDR3 in DNA: TGCGCCAGCAGCTTGTCCCTACAGACACCTAACTATGGCTACACCTTC. This translates into CASSLSLQTPNYGYTF.

Only one count was recorded for this clone. The chain couples TRBV7-8 to TRBJ1-1; D unclear. The germline V gene has CDR1 SGHVS and CDR2 FQNEAQ. With 2 bases removed from V and 1 base from J, the gap between germline ends came to 5 bases. This CDR3 region has 13 residues. CDR3 bases: TGTGCCAGCAGCTTAAACAAGAACACTGAAGCTTTCTTT. Encoded protein: CASSLNKNTEAFF.

V and J are TRBV6-5 and TRBJ1-1; no firm D call. The CDR3 is made up of 12 amino acids. V lost 2 bases to trimming and J lost 6 bases, with 7 bases between them. The germline V gene encodes CDR1 MNHEY and CDR2 SVGAGI. CDR3 in DNA: TGTGCCAGCAGTTACAATTCGGCTGAAGCTTTCTTT. Protein: CASSYNSAEAFF.

This clone has just one count. This chain uses TRBV5-4 with TRBJ2-7; the D gene is possibly TRBD1 (6 bases). The CDR3 is 15 residues long. From germline, CDR1 is SGHNT and CDR2 YYREEE (reference sequence). The V end lost 10 bases, the J end lost 0 bases, and 20 bases lay between the germline ends. CDR3 region: CALLLGHPGSYEQYV. CDR3 bases: TGTGCCCTCCTCTTGGGACACCCAGGCTCCTACGAGCAGTACGTC.

This chain links TRBV27 with TRBJ1-2, with D possibly TRBD1 on 6 matching bases. The CDR3 has 13 amino acids. The ends were cut back, 1 base at V and 8 bases at J, with 11 bases in the middle. Per germline, CDR1 MNHEY and CDR2 SMNVEV (reference sequence). The CDR3 DNA reads TGTGCCAGCAGTTTATTCGCAGGGGTGGGCTACACCTTC. It translates to CASSLFAGVGYTF.

The rearrangement joins TRBV3-1 (or the pseudogene TRBV3-2) to TRBJ1-2; D is perhaps TRBD1 (5 bases). The CDR3 runs 14 residues. Germline loops: CDR1 LGHDT, CDR2 YNNKEL (reference sequence). Trimming took 2 bases from V and 8 from J, leaving 15 bases between them. The CDR3 loop is CASSQTLTVVGYTF. CDR3 bases: TGTGCCAGCAGCCAAACCTTGACAGTCGTCGGCTACACCTTC.

The chain uses TRBV12-3 or TRBV12-4 and TRBJ2-7; D gene uncertain. The CDR3 runs to 13 residues. Trimming removed 6 bases from V and 4 bases from J, with 13 bases in between. The CDR3 sequence: CASSLTNSYEQYF. The DNA for the CDR3 is TGTGCCAGCAGCCTAACCAATTCTTACGAGCAGTACTTC.

CDR3 protein: CASSIGLDYNEQFF. CDR3 coding DNA: TGCGCCAGCAGCATAGGACTGGACTACAATGAGCAGTTCTTC. V usage is TRBV5-1 and J usage is TRBJ2-1, with D possibly matching TRBD2 (5 bases). Germline V lookup: CDR1 SGHRS, CDR2 YFSETQ. The length of the CDR3 is 14 residues. V was clipped by 4 bases and J by 3 bases, with 11 bases between them.

The chain carries TRBV19 and TRBJ1-6, with D possibly being TRBD1 (6 bases). Germline-derived CDR1 and CDR2 are LNHDA and SQIVND (reference sequence). The CDR3 extends over 15 amino acids. V lost 0 bases and J lost 10, with 13 bases in between. As DNA, the CDR3 is TGTGCCAGTAGTATAGATCAGGGGCGGGGGTCACCCCTCCACTTT. Protein product: CASSIDQGRGSPLHF.

This chain joins TRBV2 and TRBJ1-2, with no clear D. The CDR3 contains 11 residues. V lost 6 bases to trimming and J lost 6 bases, with 8 bases between them. Germline CDR1 SNHLY, CDR2 FYNNEI. CDR3 region: CASRSGNGYTF. The CDR3 nucleotides are TGTGCCAGCAGGTCCGGGAATGGCTACACCTTC.

For this clone: Other DNA sequences in the sample encode the same CDR3. The V and J genes are TRBV18 and TRBJ1-2; 7 positions agree with TRBD1. Germline CDR1 reads KGHSH; CDR2 reads LQKENI. With 2 bases clipped from V and 8 bases from J, the junction kept 5 bases outside the gene matches. CDR3 length: 13 amino acids. CDR3 amino acids: CASSPDRAGGYTF. The CDR3 nucleotides are TGTGCCAGCTCACCAGACAGGGCTGGGGGCTACACCTTC. Full variable domain (outside the CDR3, taken from reference TRBV18 and TRBJ1-2): NAGVMQNPRHLVRRRGQEARLRCSPMKGHSHVYWYRQLPEEGLKFMVYLQKENIIDESGMPKERFSAEFPKEGPSILRIQQVVRGDSAAYFCASSPDRAGGYTFGSGTRLTVV.

The rearrangement uses TRBV7-9 and TRBJ1-1, with D tentatively TRBD1 (6 bases). Germline loops: CDR1 SEHNR, CDR2 FQNEAQ (reference sequence). The V and J ends lost 8 bases and 5 bases respectively, with 15 bases between them. The CDR3 contains 13 residues. The CDR3 sequence is CASDRLGETEAFF. The CDR3 nucleotides are TGTGCCAGCGACAGGTTGGGGGAAACTGAAGCTTTCTTT.

This clone was picked up one time. The gene calls are TRBV19 and TRBJ2-7; D is ambiguous. The germline CDR1 and CDR2 sequences are LNHDA and SQIVND (reference sequence). Trimming removed 6 bases from V and 0 bases from J, with 18 bases in between. The CDR3 sequence is 16 residues long. Here the CDR3 reads CASSTPAATGSYEQYF. CDR3 bases: TGTGCCAGTAGCACCCCCGCCGCGACGGGCTCCTACGAGCAGTACTTC.

The table lists this clone with a few counts. V gene TRBV28 combines with J gene TRBJ2-7, with 11 bases matching TRBD2. The ends lost 6 bases at V and 5 bases at J; junction bases unmatched: 9. The CDR3 is 15 amino acids. The germline V gene has CDR1 MDHEN and CDR2 SYDVKM. The CDR3 region is CASRIAGGPPNEQYV. The CDR3 coding sequence is TGTGCCAGCAGAATAGCGGGGGGGCCACCAAACGAGCAGTACGTC.

The V call is TRBV27, the J call TRBJ2-1, with TRBD2 identical over 12 bases. CDR3 length: 16 residues. In germline, CDR1 is MNHEY, CDR2 SMNVEV (reference sequence). V trimming: 5 bases; J trimming: 1 base; junction bases outside the gene matches: 3. Written as DNA, the CDR3 is TGTGCCAGCAGTAAGACTAGCGGGGGTTCCTACAATGAGCAGTTCTTC. Its translation: CASSKTSGGSYNEQFF.

The chain joins TRBV3-1 (or the pseudogene TRBV3-2) to TRBJ2-7, with TRBD1 as a possible D gene (5 bases). Germline CDR1 reads LGHDT; CDR2 reads YNNKEL (reference sequence). V gave up 0 bases and J gave up 3 bases, with 24 bases separating them. The CDR3 extends over 19 amino acids. As DNA, the CDR3 is TGTGCCAGCAGCCAAGAATGGGGAAAGGGAACAGGAGCCCGCTACGAGCAGTACTTC. Its translation: CASSQEWGKGTGARYEQYF.

The chain uses TRBV27 and TRBJ1-5; D is perhaps TRBD1 (6 bases). The CDR3 has 15 amino acids. Trimming left V 6 bases short and J 2 bases short, with 14 bases between. Germline loops: CDR1 MNHEY, CDR2 SMNVEV (reference sequence). The CDR3 nucleotides read TGTGCCAGCAGCGCGGGGGGGCCTGGCAATCAGCCCCAGCATTTT. Translating gives CASSAGGPGNQPQHF.

The V call is TRBV7-9, the J call TRBJ1-2; TRBD1 matches 9 bases. CDR3 length: 14 residues. The germline CDR1 and CDR2 sequences are SEHNR and FQNEAQ (reference sequence). With V trimmed by 5 bases and J by 8 bases, 9 bases remained unmatched. This CDR3 is CASSRTGEGGGYTF. CDR3 coding DNA: TGTGCCAGCAGCCGGACAGGGGAAGGTGGCGGCTACACCTTC.

This clone was detected once. This chain joins TRBV11-3 and TRBJ2-3; maybe TRBD2 (5 bases). V lost 1 base and J lost 0, with 8 bases in between. Germline-derived CDR1 and CDR2 are SGHNT and YENEEA. The CDR3 is 15 amino acids. The CDR3 loop is CASSLGRTSTDTQYF. The CDR3 DNA reads TGTGCCAGCAGCTTAGGCAGGACTAGCACAGATACGCAGTATTTT.

This chain links TRBV5-5 with TRBJ1-6; TRBD1 agrees at 8 bases. Germline trimming cut 4 bases from V and 7 bases from J; bases unmatched to any gene: 4. The length of the CDR3 is 14 residues. Germline-derived CDR1 and CDR2 are SGHKS and YYEKEE (reference sequence). This CDR3 reads CASSRDRSNSPLHF. For the CDR3, the DNA is TGTGCCAGCAGCCGGGACAGGAGCAATTCACCCCTCCACTTT. The full variable domain, with the rest looked up from reference TRBV5-5 and TRBJ1-6, is DAGVTQSPTHLIKTRGQQVTLRCSPISGHKSVSWYQQVLGQGPQFIFQYYEKEERGRGNFPDRFSARQFPNYSSELNVNALLLGDSALYLCASSRDRSNSPLHFGNGTRLTVT.

The chain links TRBV7-8 to TRBJ2-1; a weak D match, TRBD2 (5 bases). V lost 5 bases, J lost 7 bases, and 27 bases lay in between. Germline CDR1 SGHVS, CDR2 FQNEAQ. The CDR3 is 18 residues long. Written as DNA, the CDR3 is TGTGCCAGCAGCCCTCAATTCCGCGGGTCCCAGTCCAAAAATGAGCAGTTCTTC. Its translation: CASSPQFRGSQSKNEQFF. The full variable domain, with the rest looked up from reference TRBV7-8 and TRBJ2-1, is GAGVSQSPRYKVAKRGQDVALRCDPISGHVSLFWYQQALGQGPEFLTYFQNEAQLDKSGLPSDRFFAERPEGSVSTLKIQRTQQEDSAVYLCASSPQFRGSQSKNEQFFGPGTRLTVL.